This TCR beta chain was obtained from a study of blood T cell repertoires in COVID-19. The germline V gene encodes CDR1 MDHEN and CDR2 SYDVKM. The V and J ends lost 7 bases and 8 bases respectively, with 14 bases between them. The CDR3 has 13 amino acids. In the original processing: Nucleated cell number was recorded as an estimate derived from reference gene primer amplification. Assay used: immunoSEQ multiplex PCR; TCRdb lists only in-frame clones, some missing. V, J and clone size are those of that table, while D and trimming were read from the DNA. The data show over 150,000 clones, just over 85% seen once.

This chain uses TRBV28 with TRBJ1-4; a weak D match, TRBD1 (5 bases). The receptor comes from a man aged 45-65 years with active or convalescent COVID-19. Sequenced: peripheral blood. CDR3 in DNA: TGTGCCAGCACCCTTCGCAGGGCGGAAAAACTGTTTTTT. Its translation: CASTLRRAEKLFF.